The present TCR beta chain was sequenced within a study of T cells in Graves' hyperthyroidism and ophthalmopathy. General study results and limits: Among clonotypes expanded in thyroid above 0.001, most were also found in blood.

Remarks on this clonotype: Its antigen is unknown.

Amplification targeted TCR beta CDR3 regions from RNA transcripts. Using the HTBI primer set, a first-round RT-PCR was run on the TCR CDR3. Via MiXCR, TCRdb re-called the multiplex PCR reads, giving one row per CDR3 protein. The sample lists about 700,000 distinct CDR3 sequences, about 45% seen once, with less than 9.5% in the top ten. The clonotype was recovered from an adult man with Graves' disease, either hyperthyroidism or ophthalmopathy (not recorded which). The sequenced material came from peripheral blood or thyroid tissue (not recorded which).

CDR3 sequence reads: CAISDVGTWNTEAFF. The CDR3 DNA is TGTGCCATCAGTGATGTGGGGACATGGAACACTGAAGCTTTCTTT. This rearrangement joins TRBV10-3 to TRBJ1-1; D is perhaps TRBD1 (6 bases). Germline CDR1 reads ENHRY; CDR2 reads SYGVKD. This CDR3 is 15 amino acids long. V was clipped by 3 bases and J by 1 base, with 12 bases between them.